A selection of T cell receptor beta chains follows, all from one sample in a study of shared clonotypes between healthy human individuals. Assay used: immunoSEQ multiplex PCR; TCRdb lists only in-frame clones, some missing. The sample has some 1 million clones, about 75% seen once; the top ten hold roughly 1.4%. Sequencing input: memory CD4+ T cells sorted from blood. These receptors all come from a man aged 18 to 35 in good health. Both conserved end residues are part of each CDR3. The order of the fields is D gene, clone size, V gene, J gene, CDR3 DNA, CDR3 protein. The D gene is left open where the match is weak. Rows may omit the clone size; those that give it use once, few, many or a size class.

D: -; size: -; V: TRBV28; J: TRBJ2-4; DNA: TGTGCCAGCCTGGGGGGATTTGCCAAAAACATTCAGTACTTC; CDR3: CASLGGFAKNIQYF
D: -; size: -; V: TRBV2; J: TRBJ1-6; DNA: TGTGCCAGCATGGGGGGCAGATATTATAATTCACCCCTCCACTTT; CDR3: CASMGGRYYNSPLHF
D: TRBD1; size: -; V: TRBV10-3; J: TRBJ1-2; DNA: TGTGCCATCACCGCGACAGGGGGCGCTTACACCTTC; CDR3: CAITATGGAYTF
D: -; size: -; V: TRBV15; J: TRBJ1-3; DNA: TGTGCCACCAGCAGAGATCTTTCCCCTGGAAACACCATATATTTT; CDR3: CATSRDLSPGNTIYF
D: -; size: few; V: TRBV6-6; J: TRBJ1-5; DNA: TGTGCCAGCAGTTTGGGGGGGCGCGATCAGCCCCAGCATTTT; CDR3: CASSLGGRDQPQHF
D: -; size: -; V: TRBV18; J: TRBJ2-6; DNA: TGTGCCAGCTCACCGTTTGGGGCCAGAACCGGGTCTGGGGCCAACGTCCTGACTTTC; CDR3: CASSPFGARTGSGANVLTF
D: -; size: few; V: TRBV6-1; J: TRBJ2-2; DNA: TGTGCCAGCAGTGAACAGGGCGGCACCGGGGAGCTGTTTTTT; CDR3: CASSEQGGTGELFF
D: -; size: few; V: TRBV5-6; J: TRBJ1-4; DNA: TGTGCCAGCAGCTTGGGGTGGGTAGGCGAAAAACTGTTTTTT; CDR3: CASSLGWVGEKLFF
D: -; size: -; V: TRBV6-1; J: TRBJ2-3; DNA: TGTGCCAGCAGTGACGGGCAGCGCACAGATACGCAGTATTTT; CDR3: CASSDGQRTDTQYF
D: -; size: few; V: TRBV5-4; J: TRBJ1-3; DNA: TGTGCCAGTTCTACCGGGGGAAACACCATATATTTT; CDR3: CASSTGGNTIYF
D: -; size: once; V: TRBV18; J: TRBJ1-4; DNA: TGTGCCAGCTCACCACCGGGTGAAAAACTGTTTTTT; CDR3: CASSPPGEKLFF
D: -; size: -; V: TRBV9; J: TRBJ2-1; DNA: TGTGCCAGCAGCGTAGATGTTGGACAGAGCTCCTACAATGAGCAGTTCTTC; CDR3: CASSVDVGQSSYNEQFF
D: TRBD1; size: -; V: TRBV28; J: TRBJ1-2; DNA: TGTGCCAGCAGTTCCCCAGACAGGGCTAACTATGGCTACACCTTC; CDR3: CASSSPDRANYGYTF
D: -; size: -; V: TRBV4-1; J: TRBJ2-3; DNA: TGCGCCAGCAGCCAAAGACGGGGGTCGGGCGCAGATACGCAGTATTTT; CDR3: CASSQRRGSGADTQYF
D: -; size: once; V: TRBV19; J: TRBJ2-3; DNA: TGTGCCAGTAGTATAGACGGGGAAGGTACGCAGTATTTT; CDR3: CASSIDGEGTQYF
D: TRBD1; size: -; V: TRBV5-1; J: TRBJ2-2; DNA: TGCGCCAGCAGCTGGACAGGGGTAGGGGAGCTGTTTTTT; CDR3: CASSWTGVGELFF
D: -; size: -; V: TRBV7-9; J: TRBJ1-1; DNA: TGTGCCAGCAGCGAAGGAGGATCGAAGAACACTGAAGCTTTCTTT; CDR3: CASSEGGSKNTEAFF
D: TRBD2; size: -; V: TRBV5-1; J: TRBJ2-3; DNA: TGCGCCAGCAGCTTGGTCCTAGCGGGAGTGGGAGATACGCAGTATTTT; CDR3: CASSLVLAGVGDTQYF
D: -; size: -; V: TRBV11-2; J: TRBJ1-1; DNA: TGTGCCAGCAGCTTATCGGGGAACATGAACACTGAAGCTTTCTTT; CDR3: CASSLSGNMNTEAFF
D: TRBD1; size: once; V: TRBV29-1; J: TRBJ1-2; DNA: TGCAGCCTAGGGGAAAGACAGGGGAATAACTATGGCTACACCTTC; CDR3: CSLGERQGNNYGYTF
D: TRBD1; size: -; V: TRBV14; J: TRBJ2-2; DNA: TGTGCCAGCAGAAGACAGGGGACCGGGGAGCTGTTTTTT; CDR3: CASRRQGTGELFF
D: TRBD2; size: -; V: TRBV19; J: TRBJ2-5; DNA: TGTGCCAGTAGTATAGGAGGGCTAGCGGAGGGACAAGAGACCCAGTACTTC; CDR3: CASSIGGLAEGQETQYF
D: TRBD1; size: few; V: TRBV2; J: TRBJ1-2; DNA: TGTGCCAGCAGCCGGGACAGGGGGGTTTCCTATGGCTACACCTTC; CDR3: CASSRDRGVSYGYTF